These 26 T cell receptor beta chains were sequenced from one sample in a study of blood T cell repertoires in COVID-19. The protocol was immunoSEQ multiplex PCR, while the TCRdb copy is restricted to in-frame clones and leaves out a portion. The sample carries around 450,000 clones, about nine tenths recorded once. Sequencing was done on a sample of PBMCs or T cells enriched from blood (not recorded which). The source of these receptors is a woman between 18 and 30 years old who had recovered from COVID-19.

This clone was picked up one time. V usage is TRBV10-3 and J usage is TRBJ1-1; D unresolved. From germline, CDR1 is ENHRY and CDR2 SYGVKD. Deletions cut 4 bases from V and 8 bases from J, with 8 bases between. This CDR3 is built from 11 residues. Here the CDR3 DNA reads TGTGCCATCAGTGTGGGAGTGGAAGCTTTCTTT. As protein: CAISVGVEAFF.

The gene calls are TRBV11-3 and TRBJ2-2; the D gene is possibly TRBD1 (5 bases). V dropped 5 bases and J dropped 2 bases, with 12 bases sitting between them. CDR3 length equals 15 residues. CDR1 is SGHNT and CDR2 is YENEEA in the germline V gene. The CDR3 coding sequence is TGTGCCAGCAGCCTTACAGGTTATAACACCGGGGAGCTGTTTTTT. Translated, it gives CASSLTGYNTGELFF.

The CDR3 protein is CASSQDGLEGGYF. The CDR3 DNA is TGCGCCAGCAGCCAAGATGGCTTGGAGGGTGGATATTTT. The gene calls are TRBV4-1 and TRBJ1-3; D gene uncertain. The CDR3 is made up of 13 amino acids. Germline lookup yields CDR1 MGHRA and CDR2 YSYEKL. Trimming shortened V by 0 bases and J by 15 bases, and 15 bases separated the two germline ends.

J is TRBJ1-6 and V is TRBV30; D is unclear. V lost 5 bases, J lost 5 bases, and 10 bases lay in between. The germline gives CDR1 GTSNPN, CDR2 SVGIG (reference sequence). The CDR3 consists of 13 residues. The CDR3 DNA follows: TGTGCCTGGGAACAGATGAATAATTCACCCCTCCACTTT. Translation gives CAWEQMNNSPLHF.

This clone was seen only once. The V and J genes are TRBV4-1 and TRBJ2-3, with D perhaps matching TRBD1 (6 bases). This CDR3 spans 15 amino acids. Germline values: CDR1 MGHRA, CDR2 YSYEKL. V lost 3 bases and J lost 1, with 11 bases in between. CDR3 in DNA: TGCGCCAGCAGCCACCAGGGGTTCGGCACAGATACGCAGTATTTT. Amino acid sequence: CASSHQGFGTDTQYF.

The V call is TRBV18, the J call TRBJ1-2, with D unclear. The germline V gene has CDR1 KGHSH and CDR2 LQKENI. The V gene lost 4 bases and the J gene lost 3 bases, with 12 bases spanning the gap. This CDR3 contains 14 residues. The CDR3, as DNA: TGTGCCAGCTCACTGTCTAGCGGAGACTATGGCTACACCTTC. This translates into CASSLSSGDYGYTF.

Only one count was recorded for this clone. V usage is TRBV7-9 and J usage is TRBJ2-5, with 12 bases identical to TRBD2. The CDR3 is 18 amino acids. The germline CDR1 and CDR2 sequences are SEHNR and FQNEAQ (reference sequence). J was trimmed by 2 bases and V by 5 bases; bases with no gene match: 12. The CDR3 nucleotides are TGTGCCAGCAGCATACGACTAGCGGGGGATTACGCACAAGAGACCCAGTACTTC. Its protein is CASSIRLAGDYAQETQYF.

The count of this clone is one. The V and J genes are TRBV5-4 and TRBJ1-1, with 8 bases that match TRBD1. The J segment lost 1 base and the V segment lost 4 bases, leaving 21 bases of the junction unmatched. Germline V gene sequence: CDR1 SGHNT, CDR2 YYREEE (reference sequence). This CDR3 has 20 residues. The CDR3 spells CASSPGPGGRASGRNTEAFF. The CDR3 nucleotides are TGTGCCAGCAGCCCAGGCCCAGGGGGCAGAGCCTCGGGGAGGAACACTGAAGCTTTCTTT.

This clone occurred once. The V gene is TRBV5-6, the J gene TRBJ1-6; the D is unclear. CDR3 length equals 16 residues. The ends were cut back, 4 bases at V and 0 bases at J, with 11 bases in the middle. Germline V gene sequence: CDR1 SGHDT, CDR2 YYEEEE. CDR3: CASSPGGSSYNSPLHF. In nucleotides, the CDR3 is TGTGCCAGCAGCCCCGGCGGGAGCTCCTATAATTCACCCCTCCACTTT.

The V gene is TRBV2, the J gene TRBJ2-5; 7 bases match TRBD2. CDR1 is SNHLY and CDR2 is FYNNEI in the germline V gene. The CDR3 extends over 14 amino acids. After removal of 1 base from V and 5 bases from J, the junction contained 4 bases not matched to a gene. CDR3 DNA: TGTGCCAGCAGTGAAGGGGAGGGTAAGGAGACCCAGTACTTC. This sequence encodes CASSEGEGKETQYF. Variable domain in full (rest from reference TRBV2 and TRBJ2-5): EPEVTQTPSHQVTQMGQEVILRCVPISNHLYFYWYRQILGQKVEFLVSFYNNEISEKSEIFDDQFSVERPDGSNFTLKIRSTKLEDSAMYFCASSEGEGKETQYFGPGTRLLVL.

This clone has only one observation. The gene calls are TRBV27 and TRBJ2-1; 8 positions agree with TRBD2. This CDR3 is 15 amino acids long. The germline V gene has CDR1 MNHEY and CDR2 SMNVEV (reference sequence). V was clipped by 7 bases and J by 6 bases; unmatched bases: 11. CDR3 in DNA: TGTGCCAGCAACTCAGCGGGGGATCCCAGCAATGAGCAGTTCTTC. Its protein product is CASNSAGDPSNEQFF.

About this clone: It may be a read error: a sequence one base away is much more abundant. The chain has TRBV25-1 and TRBJ2-5; D uncertain. The V gene's germline CDR1 is MGHDK and CDR2 SYGVNS. CDR3 length equals 10 residues. Trimming cost V 5 bases and J 4 bases, with 2 bases left between them. The CDR3 DNA reads TGTGCCAGCAGTCTAGAGACCCAGTACTTC. This gives the protein CASSLETQYF.

This clone was seen more than once but under ten times. The chain is built from TRBV11-3 and TRBJ1-1; D gene unclear. This CDR3 is 13 amino acids long. The V end lost 4 bases, the J end lost 3 bases, and 9 bases lay between the germline ends. Germline loops: CDR1 SGHNT, CDR2 YENEEA. CDR3 nucleotide sequence: TGTGCCAGCAGCTCGACCCGGGACACTGAAGCTTTCTTT. This sequence encodes CASSSTRDTEAFF.

The rearrangement joins TRBV28 to TRBJ2-3, with 7 bases matching TRBD2. The CDR3 contains 17 residues. Germline V gene sequence: CDR1 MDHEN, CDR2 SYDVKM. Trimming took 4 bases from V and 4 from J; bases not matched to a gene: 14. The CDR3 region is CASSSIQKEGRADTQYF. DNA of the CDR3: TGTGCCAGCAGTTCCATCCAGAAAGAGGGGAGGGCAGATACGCAGTATTTT.

The chain is built from TRBV30 and TRBJ1-1; 7 bases line up with TRBD1. There are 13 residues in the CDR3. Germline V gene lookup returns CDR1 GTSNPN and CDR2 SVGIG (reference sequence). The V and J ends lost 4 bases and 5 bases, in that order; junction bases with no gene match: 7. CDR3 DNA: TGTGCCTGGATGACTGAGACAGGGACTGAAGCTTTCTTT. This translates into CAWMTETGTEAFF.

The chain uses TRBV4-1 and TRBJ1-3; tentatively, D is TRBD1 (5 bases). V was pared by 0 bases and J by 2 bases, with 11 bases between. CDR3 length: 16 amino acids. Germline V gene lookup returns CDR1 MGHRA and CDR2 YSYEKL. CDR3 sequence reads: CASSQDLGEAGNTIYF. CDR3 DNA sequence: TGCGCCAGCAGCCAAGATTTGGGGGAGGCTGGAAACACCATATATTTT.

The CDR3 DNA reads TGTGCCAGCAGCCCTACACAGGGAGGCTACACCTTC. This encodes CASSPTQGGYTF. The chain links TRBV3-1 (or the pseudogene TRBV3-2) to TRBJ1-2; perhaps TRBD1 as D (6 bases). The CDR3 loop spans 12 amino acids. Germline V CDR1 and CDR2: LGHDT, YNNKEL (reference sequence). The V end was cut by 4 bases, the J end by 8 bases, with 11 bases between.

This clone was seen a single time. The chain uses TRBV7-2 and TRBJ1-2; 7 bases match TRBD1. This CDR3 region has 19 residues. The junction had 17 bases not matched to a gene; V was cut back by 1 base and J by 3 bases. Germline V gene sequence: CDR1 SGHTA, CDR2 FQGNSA. Here the CDR3 DNA reads TGTGCCAGCAGCTTAGGCCGGACAGGAGGACTTTCTTCGGACTATGGCTACACCTTC. Its protein product is CASSLGRTGGLSSDYGYTF. Looking up the rest from reference TRBV7-2 and TRBJ1-2 gives the full variable domain: GAGVSQSPSNKVTEKGKDVELRCDPISGHTALYWYRQSLGQGLEFLIYFQGNSAPDKSGLPSDRFSAERTGGSVSTLTIQRTQQEDSAVYLCASSLGRTGGLSSDYGYTFGSGTRLTVV.

The chain combines TRBV5-1 with TRBJ2-1; tentatively, D is TRBD1 (5 bases). The CDR3 contains 16 residues. Germline V gene lookup returns CDR1 SGHRS and CDR2 YFSETQ. Trimming took off 3 bases at V and 4 bases at J, with 17 bases between the two ends. The CDR3: CASSSDPIDSYNEQFF. The DNA of the CDR3 is TGCGCCAGCAGCTCTGATCCCATCGACAGTTACAATGAGCAGTTCTTC. Looking up the rest from reference TRBV5-1 and TRBJ2-1 gives the full variable domain: KAGVTQTPRYLIKTRGQQVTLSCSPISGHRSVSWYQQTPGQGLQFLFEYFSETQRNKGNFPGRFSGRQFSNSRSEMNVSTLELGDSALYLCASSSDPIDSYNEQFFGPGTRLTVL.

The gene calls are TRBV7-9 and TRBJ2-2; 7 bases align to TRBD2. Germline assignment: CDR1 SEHNR and CDR2 FQNEAQ (reference sequence). This CDR3 is built from 16 residues. Trimming took 5 bases from V and 2 from J; bases not matched to a gene: 8. CDR3 residues: CASSLPGTTNTGELFF. For the CDR3, the DNA is TGTGCCAGCAGCCTCCCCGGGACTACCAACACCGGGGAGCTGTTTTTT.

In this sample, this clone turned up once. The gene calls are TRBV7-9 and TRBJ2-7, with 8 positions matching TRBD2. Germline CDR1 and CDR2: SEHNR and FQNEAQ (reference sequence). The CDR3 has 14 amino acids. V trimming: 7 bases; J trimming: 9 bases; junction bases outside the gene matches: 14. CDR3: CASTSSDRGGVQYF. The DNA of the CDR3 is TGTGCCAGCACCTCTTCCGACCGGGGGGGGGTGCAGTACTTC.

The chain employs TRBV25-1 and TRBJ1-4; 7 nucleotides line up with TRBD1. CDR1 is MGHDK, CDR2 SYGVNS, per germline. V dropped 1 base and J dropped 4; count of bases not matched to a gene: 6. CDR3 length equals 16 residues. Here the CDR3 reads CASSESKGALNEKLFF. The DNA of the CDR3 is TGTGCCAGCAGTGAATCTAAGGGGGCGCTTAATGAAAAACTGTTTTTT.

The V call is TRBV18, the J call TRBJ2-1, with a weak D call TRBD2 (5 bases). This CDR3 is 13 amino acids long. Trimming cost V 6 bases and J 4 bases, with 10 bases left between them. Germline V lookup: CDR1 KGHSH, CDR2 LQKENI. CDR3 bases: TGTGCCAGCTCTCACGGGGATTACAATGAGCAGTTCTTC. Its protein product is CASSHGDYNEQFF.

The chain is built from TRBV6-5 and TRBJ2-7, with 7 bases fitting TRBD1. Trimming at V came to 10 bases and at J to 3 bases, leaving 12 bases not matched to a gene. Germline V lookup: CDR1 MNHEY, CDR2 SVGAGI. The CDR3 totals 14 residues. CDR3 in DNA: TGTGCCATCAATTCCATTGGGACAGTCTACGAGCAGTACTTC. Protein sequence: CAINSIGTVYEQYF.

The table lists this clone with a count of one. The chain joins TRBV6-2 or TRBV6-3 to TRBJ1-2; D possibly corresponds to TRBD1 (5 bases). CDR1 MNHEY and CDR2 SVGEGT come from the germline V gene. There are 18 residues in the CDR3. Trimming pared 2 bases from V and 0 bases from J, leaving 19 bases between. The CDR3 sequence: CASSYPEGLLGANYGYTF. CDR3 sequence (DNA): TGTGCCAGCAGTTACCCGGAGGGGCTCCTGGGCGCTAACTATGGCTACACCTTC.

The chain has TRBV6-5 and TRBJ2-3; D not resolved. The germline V and J ends were trimmed by 0 bases and 1 base, with 8 bases remaining between them. CDR1 is MNHEY, CDR2 SVGAGI, per germline. CDR3 length equals 15 residues. This CDR3 is CASSYSTSGTDTQYF. The CDR3 DNA reads TGTGCCAGCAGTTACTCGACCAGCGGCACAGATACGCAGTATTTT.